These 31 T cell receptor beta chains were all obtained from the same sample, sequenced in a study of identical twins. TCRdb re-called the 5' RACE reads with MiXCR, one entry per CDR3 protein. The sample includes 1.5 million or so distinct CDR3 sequences, under 35% of them seen just once. Sequences were obtained from cord blood. The receptors here all came from a newborn girl in good health.

The V gene is TRBV2, the J gene TRBJ1-5; D not resolved. Germline CDR1 SNHLY, CDR2 FYNNEI. The V and J ends lost 8 bases and 2 bases respectively, with 10 bases between them. This CDR3 is 13 amino acids long. CDR3 protein: CASGRTGNQPQHF. The CDR3 DNA sequence: TGTGCCAGCGGCCGCACAGGCAATCAGCCCCAGCATTTT.

This clonotype has at least ten counts. Relative to the germline gene, one junction end is altered; a read error may explain this. The rearrangement joins TRBV5-1 to TRBJ2-7; D is unclear. There are 11 residues in the CDR3. CDR1 SGHRS and CDR2 YFSETQ come from the germline V gene. CDR3 protein: CASSLRNEQYF. DNA for the CDR3: TGTGCCAGCAGTTTACGAAACGAGCAGTACTTC.

Concerning this clonotype: One junction end does not reproduce the germline sequence, and a read error may be involved. The rearrangement links TRBV2 to TRBJ1-6, with 9 bases identical to TRBD1. This CDR3 is 14 amino acids long. The germline V gene encodes CDR1 SNHLY and CDR2 FYNNEI. CDR3: CAGSEGTGNSPLHF. CDR3 DNA sequence: TGTGCCGGCAGTGAAGGGACAGGGAATTCACCCCTCCACTTT. Variable domain in full (rest from reference TRBV2 and TRBJ1-6): EPEVTQTPSHQVTQMGQEVILRCVPISNHLYFYWYRQILGQKVEFLVSFYNNEISEKSEIFDDQFSVERPDGSNFTLKIRSTKLEDSAMYFCAGSEGTGNSPLHFGNGTRLTVT.

The sample holds many counts of this clonotype. The V and J genes are TRBV7-9 and TRBJ1-2, with D unresolved. The CDR3 has 14 residues. Germline loops: CDR1 SEHNR, CDR2 FQNEAQ (reference sequence). V lost 3 bases and J 2 bases, leaving 10 bases between the germline ends. CDR3 loop: CASSFWTLNYGYTF. The CDR3 nucleotides are TGTGCCAGCAGCTTTTGGACCTTGAACTATGGCTACACCTTC. Using reference TRBV7-9 and TRBJ1-2 for the parts outside the CDR3, the full variable domain is DTGVSQNPRHKITKRGQNVTFRCDPISEHNRLYWYRQTLGQGPEFLTYFQNEAQLEKSRLLSDRFSAERPKGSFSTLEIQRTEQGDSAMYLCASSFWTLNYGYTFGSGTRLTVV.

This clonotype was found a few times. This chain uses TRBV12-3 or TRBV12-4 with TRBJ2-3; a weak D match, TRBD2 (6 bases). CDR3 length equals 14 residues. Trimming pared 6 bases from V and 2 bases from J, leaving 12 bases between. CDR3 DNA sequence: TGTGCCAGCAGCCGGGACTCCCCCACAGATACGCAGTATTTT. Translation gives CASSRDSPTDTQYF.

The rearrangement links TRBV4-2 to TRBJ1-1, with D hard to call. V lost 0 bases and J 0 bases, leaving 5 bases between the germline ends. CDR1 is LGHNA and CDR2 is YNFKEQ in the germline V gene. The CDR3 length is 14 residues. The CDR3 loop is CASSQELMNTEAFF. CDR3 coding DNA: TGTGCCAGCAGCCAAGAACTTATGAACACTGAAGCTTTCTTT.

This clonotype turned up a few times. The chain links TRBV9 to TRBJ2-5, with TRBD1 as a possible D gene (5 bases). Germline assignment: CDR1 SGDLS and CDR2 YYNGEE. Trimming took off 0 bases at V and 5 bases at J, with 14 bases between the two ends. The CDR3 extends over 15 amino acids. The CDR3 DNA follows: TGTGCCAGCAGCGTAGCCAACAGGTATAAGGAGACCCAGTACTTC. It yields the protein CASSVANRYKETQYF.

This chain connects TRBV20-1 to TRBJ1-4; a weak D match, TRBD1 (5 bases). Germline V gives CDR1 DFQATT, CDR2 SNEGSKA (reference sequence). Between the trimmed V and J ends, which lost 5 bases and 1 base, there was a span of 14 bases. CDR3 size: 15 residues. The DNA of the CDR3 is TGCAGTGCTGGCAGGGCGCTCGGAACTAATGAAAAACTGTTTTTT. Its translation: CSAGRALGTNEKLFF.

The count of this clonotype is one. The genes are TRBV5-1 and TRBJ2-3; 10 bases map to TRBD2. This CDR3 spans 16 amino acids. Trimming at V came to 4 bases and at J to 3 bases, leaving 8 bases not matched to a gene. Germline V gene sequence: CDR1 SGHRS, CDR2 YFSETQ. CDR3 nucleotide sequence: TGCGCCAGCAGCACCGCCGGGACTAGCGAGACAGATACGCAGTATTTT. Protein product: CASSTAGTSETDTQYF.

The chain couples TRBV27 to TRBJ1-2; the match to TRBD1 covers 7 bases. The CDR3 has 14 amino acids. Losses at the gene ends were 5 bases for V and 4 bases for J; bases not matched to a gene: 7. The V gene's germline CDR1 is MNHEY and CDR2 SMNVEV (reference sequence). The CDR3 region is CASSDSGTVYGYTF. CDR3 bases: TGTGCCAGCAGTGATTCCGGGACAGTCTATGGCTACACCTTC.

The chain links TRBV20-1 to TRBJ2-4; D remains unclear. V gave up 2 bases and J gave up 0 bases, with 14 bases separating them. Germline-derived CDR1 and CDR2 are DFQATT and SNEGSKA (reference sequence). This CDR3 is 16 amino acids long. The CDR3 reads CSARIFRRLAKNIQYF. CDR3 DNA sequence: TGCAGTGCTAGAATATTCCGTCGGCTAGCCAAAAACATTCAGTACTTC.

About this clonotype itself: The junction departs from the called germline gene at one end, perhaps through a read error. The V and J genes are TRBV12-3 or TRBV12-4 and TRBJ2-3, with TRBD2 as a possible D gene (5 bases). The CDR3 contains 14 residues. CDR3: CASSLGGSADAQYF. The CDR3 nucleotides are TGTGCCAGCAGTTTAGGTGGGAGCGCAGATGCGCAGTATTTT.

This chain links TRBV6-5 with TRBJ2-7; 7 positions match TRBD1. Per the germline V gene, CDR1 is MNHEY and CDR2 is SVGAGI. This CDR3 is built from 15 residues. Germline trimming cut 0 bases from V and 3 bases from J; bases unmatched to any gene: 5. Here the CDR3 DNA reads TGTGCCAGCAGTTACTCGAGGGGGCTTGGCTACGAGCAGTACTTC. Translated: CASSYSRGLGYEQYF.

This clonotype showed up just a few times. The chain has TRBV29-1 and TRBJ1-2; D is unresolved. The germline V and J ends were trimmed by 5 bases and 3 bases, with 13 bases remaining between them. Germline CDR1 is SQVTM and CDR2 is ANQGSEA. The CDR3 is 13 residues long. CDR3 bases: TGCAGCGTTCTCCGGGATGGGGACTATGGCTACACCTTC. The encoded protein is CSVLRDGDYGYTF. Complete variable domain (other parts from reference TRBV29-1 and TRBJ1-2): SAVISQKPSRDICQRGTSLTIQCQVDSQVTMMFWYRQQPGQSLTLIATANQGSEATYESGFVIDKFPISRPNLTFSTLTVSNMSPEDSSIYLCSVLRDGDYGYTFGSGTRLTVV.

This chain connects TRBV4-1 to TRBJ2-1; D may be TRBD2 (6 bases). V gave up 6 bases and J gave up 7 bases, with 13 bases separating them. This CDR3 has 13 residues. Germline CDR1 and CDR2: MGHRA and YSYEKL. CDR3 amino acids: CASSHIGGNEQFF. For the CDR3, the DNA is TGCGCCAGCAGTCACATTGGGGGGAATGAGCAGTTCTTC.

Ten or more counts support this clonotype. The rearrangement links TRBV20-1 to TRBJ2-1; 7 bases agree with TRBD2. J lost 5 bases, V lost 3 bases, and 7 bases had no gene match. This CDR3 is 14 amino acids long. Germline CDR1 DFQATT, CDR2 SNEGSKA (reference sequence). The DNA of the CDR3 is TGCAGTGCTAGGGTTAGCAGCGGGAACAATGAGCAGTTCTTC. It is translated as CSARVSSGNNEQFF.

This clonotype has just a few counts. The DNA of the CDR3 is TGCGCCAGCAGTCCTCGGCCAGGACAGGGCAACTACGAGCAGTACTTC. This gives the protein CASSPRPGQGNYEQYF. V and J are TRBV5-1 and TRBJ2-7; 8 nucleotides line up with TRBD1. The trim removed 5 bases at V and 3 bases at J, leaving 13 bases unmatched. CDR1 and CDR2 (germline): SGHRS, YFSETQ. This CDR3 comprises 16 residues.

The sample holds a few counts of this clonotype. This chain uses TRBV7-2 with TRBJ2-7; 8 bases align to TRBD2. The J segment lost 3 bases and the V segment lost 3 bases, leaving 16 bases of the junction unmatched. Germline CDR1 is SGHTA and CDR2 is FQGNSA. CDR3 size: 18 residues. Here the CDR3 DNA reads TGTGCCAGCAGCTTGGGCAGCGGGAGAGGGCACCAAATCTACGAGCAGTACTTC. It codes for CASSLGSGRGHQIYEQYF.

In its sample, this clonotype was seen a few times. The rearrangement links TRBV20-1 to TRBJ1-2, with TRBD1 matching over 9 bases. V was pared by 3 bases and J by 4 bases, with 9 bases of the junction left unmatched. Germline V CDR1 and CDR2: DFQATT, SNEGSKA (reference sequence). The CDR3 totals 15 residues. Written as DNA, the CDR3 is TGCAGTGCTAGCGGTTTACCGGGACAGGGCTATGGCTACACCTTC. Protein: CSASGLPGQGYGYTF.

This clonotype is a singleton in its sample. V gene TRBV5-8 combines with J gene TRBJ2-1, with a tentative D call TRBD1 (6 bases). The V end was cut by 7 bases, the J end by 10 bases, with 21 bases between. The CDR3 spans 14 residues. In germline, CDR1 is SGHTS, CDR2 YDEGEE. CDR3 nucleotide sequence: TGTGCCAGCGTTTCTGGACAGATATTCGGGGAGCAGTTCTTC. It translates to CASVSGQIFGEQFF.

This clonotype was seen a few times. The V gene is TRBV7-9, the J gene TRBJ2-3; TRBD1 agrees at 7 bases. The CDR3 loop spans 15 amino acids. Trimming took 1 base from V and 10 from J; bases not matched to a gene: 11. The germline V gene has CDR1 SEHNR and CDR2 FQNEAQ (reference sequence). CDR3 DNA sequence: TGTGCCAGCAGCTTAGTGAGAGACAGGGTTCCTTCGCAGTATTTT. Encoded protein: CASSLVRDRVPSQYF.

The V and J genes are TRBV29-1 and TRBJ2-5; D possibly corresponds to TRBD1 (5 bases). Between the trimmed V and J ends, which lost 5 bases and 7 bases, there was a span of 14 bases. The germline CDR1 and CDR2 sequences are SQVTM and ANQGSEA. This CDR3 is built from 12 residues. This CDR3 reads CSVLQGQGTQYF. The CDR3 DNA follows: TGCAGCGTTCTGCAGGGCCAGGGGACCCAGTACTTC.

J is TRBJ2-7 and V is TRBV29-1, with D possibly being TRBD1 (8 bases). The CDR3 covers 15 residues. Germline V gene lookup returns CDR1 SQVTM and CDR2 ANQGSEA. Trimming pared 4 bases from V and 2 bases from J, leaving 18 bases between. CDR3 nucleotide sequence: TGCAGCGTTGGGGCCAGGGGGCGGGAGACCTACGAGCAGTACTTC. It codes for CSVGARGRETYEQYF.

This CDR3 reads CASSEGRGALNEQYF. The CDR3 DNA follows: TGTGCCAGCAGTGAAGGTCGGGGGGCCCTCAATGAGCAGTACTTC. This chain links TRBV2 with TRBJ2-7; D is possibly TRBD2 (7 bases). V was shortened by 1 base and J by 7 bases, with 17 bases between the two germline ends. Germline assignment: CDR1 SNHLY and CDR2 FYNNEI. The CDR3 runs 15 residues.

This clonotype was counted at least ten times. The rearrangement links TRBV15 to TRBJ2-7; D gene uncertain. Germline V gene data show CDR1 as LNHNV and CDR2 as YYDKDF (reference sequence). V was pared by 0 bases and J by 0 bases, with 12 bases between. The CDR3 consists of 16 residues. The CDR3 nucleotides are TGTGCCACCAGCAGAGATTTAACCAGGAGCTCCTACGAGCAGTACTTC. It translates to CATSRDLTRSSYEQYF.

In its sample, this clonotype was seen a few times. The gene calls are TRBV27 and TRBJ2-5; 9 bases are shared with TRBD2. This CDR3 comprises 15 residues. The V gene's germline CDR1 is MNHEY and CDR2 SMNVEV (reference sequence). Trimming removed 1 base from V and 5 bases from J; junction bases left unmatched: 5. The CDR3 sequence: CASSLFSGSKETQYF. CDR3 bases: TGTGCCAGCAGTTTATTTAGCGGGAGTAAGGAGACCCAGTACTTC.

The CDR3 DNA follows: TGCGCCACCCCCATAGCGGCAGCTTTCTTT. Its translation: CATPIAAAFF. The V gene is TRBV5-1, the J gene TRBJ1-1, with D hard to call. The CDR3 loop spans 10 amino acids. Trimming removed 9 bases from V and 10 bases from J, with 13 bases in between. Germline lookup yields CDR1 SGHRS and CDR2 YFSETQ. Looking up the rest from reference TRBV5-1 and TRBJ1-1 gives the full variable domain: KAGVTQTPRYLIKTRGQQVTLSCSPISGHRSVSWYQQTPGQGLQFLFEYFSETQRNKGNFPGRFSGRQFSNSRSEMNVSTLELGDSALYLCATPIAAAFFGQGTRLTVV.

This sequence joins TRBV24-1 and TRBJ2-5; TRBD2 aligns across 10 bases. The end of the DNA is better explained by TRBJ2-7, so the J call may be wrong. CDR1 is KGHDR, CDR2 SFDVKD, per germline. The length of the CDR3 is 15 residues. CDR3 coding DNA: TGTGCCACCAGTGTGGTGGCTAGCGGGGGCTCCGAGCAGTACTTC. Its protein product is CATSVVASGGSEQYF.

The table lists this clonotype with a few counts. The chain employs TRBV20-1 and TRBJ2-7; D unclear. The V end was cut by 0 bases, the J end by 2 bases, with 11 bases between. CDR3 size: 14 residues. The V gene's germline CDR1 is DFQATT and CDR2 SNEGSKA (reference sequence). The CDR3 DNA reads TGCAGTGCTAGAGACGACTTGGGCACCTACGAGCAGTACTTC. It codes for CSARDDLGTYEQYF.

This rearrangement joins TRBV11-2 to TRBJ2-7; D uncertain. Germline lookup yields CDR1 SGHAT and CDR2 FQNNGV. V dropped 2 bases and J dropped 4 bases, with 12 bases sitting between them. This CDR3 is 14 amino acids long. CDR3 loop: CASSLRSLPYEQYF. CDR3 sequence (DNA): TGTGCCAGCAGCTTAAGATCCCTCCCTTACGAGCAGTACTTC.

This clonotype came up a few times. In DNA form, the CDR3 reads TGCAGTGCTAGAGTGACAGGGGGGGCTAATGAAAAACTGTTTTTT. Residues: CSARVTGGANEKLFF. The chain combines TRBV20-1 with TRBJ1-4, with 9 bases that match TRBD1. This CDR3 spans 15 amino acids. The V and J ends lost 1 base and 3 bases, in that order; junction bases with no gene match: 3. CDR1 is DFQATT, CDR2 SNEGSKA, per germline (reference sequence).